The T cell receptor beta chain under discussion was sequenced for a study of blood T cell repertoires in COVID-19. Study as a whole: COVID-19 samples from acute and convalescent phases originated in the United States, Italy and Spain. Sources were T cells, B-cell-depleted T cells, or PBMCs; the material itself was cDNA or gDNA.

Methods used by the authors: Estimates of nucleated cell counts were drawn from the amplification of reference gene primers. This table comes from immunoSEQ multiplex PCR, and its TCRdb copy is limited to in-frame clones, with some not included. For V, J and clone size, that table is used; D and trimming come from the DNA. The sample holds about 190,000 clones; less than 90% are singletons and the top ten take around 1.1%. This CDR3 is built from 16 residues. The chain is built from TRBV21-1 and TRBJ1-1; no check of the table's D call, TRBD1, against the DNA was made. TRBV21-1 is tagged as a pseudogene. This TCR derives from a man aged 25 to 40 with acute or convalescent COVID-19. Source material: peripheral blood. CDR3 residues: CASLSPGDPLNTEAFF. In nucleotides, the CDR3 is TGTGCCAGCTTGTCCCCAGGGGACCCCTTGAACACTGAAGCTTTCTTT.